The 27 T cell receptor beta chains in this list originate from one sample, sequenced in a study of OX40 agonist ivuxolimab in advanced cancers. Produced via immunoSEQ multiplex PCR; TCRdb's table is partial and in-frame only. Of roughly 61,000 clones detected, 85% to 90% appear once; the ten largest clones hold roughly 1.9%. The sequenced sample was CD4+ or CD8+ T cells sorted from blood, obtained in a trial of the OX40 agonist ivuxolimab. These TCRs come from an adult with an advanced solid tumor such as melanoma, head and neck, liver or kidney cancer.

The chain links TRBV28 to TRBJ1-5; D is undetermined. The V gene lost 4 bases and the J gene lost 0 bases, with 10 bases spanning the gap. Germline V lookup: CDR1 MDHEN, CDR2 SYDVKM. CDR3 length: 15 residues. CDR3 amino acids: CASSSAGTSNQPQHF. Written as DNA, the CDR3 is TGTGCCAGCAGTTCCGCAGGCACTAGCAATCAGCCCCAGCATTTT. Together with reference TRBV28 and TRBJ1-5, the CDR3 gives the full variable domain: DVKVTQSSRYLVKRTGEKVFLECVQDMDHENMFWYRQDPGLGLRLIYFSYDVKMKEKGDIPEGYSVSREKKERFSLILESASTNQTSMYLCASSSAGTSNQPQHFGDGTRLSIL.

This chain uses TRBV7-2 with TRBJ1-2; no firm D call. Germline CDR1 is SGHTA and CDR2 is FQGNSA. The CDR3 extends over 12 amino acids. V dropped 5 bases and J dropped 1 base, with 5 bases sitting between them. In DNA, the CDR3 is TGTGCCAGCAGCCCTATTAACTATGGCTACACCTTC. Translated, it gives CASSPINYGYTF.

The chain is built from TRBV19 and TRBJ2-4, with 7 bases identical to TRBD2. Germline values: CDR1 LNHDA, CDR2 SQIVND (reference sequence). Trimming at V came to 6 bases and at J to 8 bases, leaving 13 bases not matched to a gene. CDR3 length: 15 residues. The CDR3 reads CASSSTGGSLDIQYF. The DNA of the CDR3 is TGTGCCAGTAGCTCCACCGGGGGGTCTCTTGACATTCAGTACTTC.

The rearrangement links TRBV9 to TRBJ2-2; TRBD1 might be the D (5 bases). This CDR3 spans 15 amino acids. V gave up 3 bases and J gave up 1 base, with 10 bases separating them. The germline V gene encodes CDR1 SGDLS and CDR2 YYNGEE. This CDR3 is CASSGGHRNTGELFF. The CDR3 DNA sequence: TGTGCCAGCAGCGGAGGACACCGGAACACCGGGGAGCTGTTTTTT.

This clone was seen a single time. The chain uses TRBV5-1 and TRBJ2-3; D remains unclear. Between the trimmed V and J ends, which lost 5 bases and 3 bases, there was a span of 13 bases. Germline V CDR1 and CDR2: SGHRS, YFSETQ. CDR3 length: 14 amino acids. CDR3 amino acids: CASRIGQETDTQYF. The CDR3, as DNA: TGCGCCAGCAGGATCGGGCAAGAAACAGATACGCAGTATTTT.

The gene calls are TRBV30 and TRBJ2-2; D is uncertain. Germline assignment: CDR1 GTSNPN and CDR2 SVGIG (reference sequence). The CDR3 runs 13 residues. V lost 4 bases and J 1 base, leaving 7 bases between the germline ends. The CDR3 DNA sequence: TGTGCCTGGACGGCACAGAACACCGGGGAGCTGTTTTTT. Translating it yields CAWTAQNTGELFF.

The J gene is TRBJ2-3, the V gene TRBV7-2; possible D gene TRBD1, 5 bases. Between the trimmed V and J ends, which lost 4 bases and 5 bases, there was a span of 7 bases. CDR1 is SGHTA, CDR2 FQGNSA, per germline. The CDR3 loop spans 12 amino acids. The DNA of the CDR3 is TGTGCCAGCAGCTCCCAGGGAGATACGCAGTATTTT. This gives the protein CASSSQGDTQYF.

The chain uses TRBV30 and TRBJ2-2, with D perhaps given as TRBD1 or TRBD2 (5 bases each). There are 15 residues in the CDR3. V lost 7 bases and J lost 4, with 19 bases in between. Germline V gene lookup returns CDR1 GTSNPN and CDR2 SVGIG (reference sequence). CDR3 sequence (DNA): TGTGCCTCCCCTGGGACCTTTGGTGTCACCGGGGAGCTGTTTTTT. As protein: CASPGTFGVTGELFF.

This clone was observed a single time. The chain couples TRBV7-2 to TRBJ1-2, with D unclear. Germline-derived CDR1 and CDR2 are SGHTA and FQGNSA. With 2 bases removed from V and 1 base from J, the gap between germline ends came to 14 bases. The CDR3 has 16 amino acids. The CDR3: CASSLIATQFNYGYTF. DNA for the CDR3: TGTGCCAGCAGCTTAATTGCCACCCAATTTAACTATGGCTACACCTTC. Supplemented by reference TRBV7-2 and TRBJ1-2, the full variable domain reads GAGVSQSPSNKVTEKGKDVELRCDPISGHTALYWYRQSLGQGLEFLIYFQGNSAPDKSGLPSDRFSAERTGGSVSTLTIQRTQQEDSAVYLCASSLIATQFNYGYTFGSGTRLTVV.

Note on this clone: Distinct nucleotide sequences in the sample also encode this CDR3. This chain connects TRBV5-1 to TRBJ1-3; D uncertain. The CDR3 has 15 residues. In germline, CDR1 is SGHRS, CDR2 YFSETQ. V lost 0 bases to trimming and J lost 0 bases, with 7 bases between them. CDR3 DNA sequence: TGCGCCAGCAGCTTGGAGGGCGCCTCTGGAAACACCATATATTTT. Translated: CASSLEGASGNTIYF. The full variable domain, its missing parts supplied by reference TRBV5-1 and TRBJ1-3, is KAGVTQTPRYLIKTRGQQVTLSCSPISGHRSVSWYQQTPGQGLQFLFEYFSETQRNKGNFPGRFSGRQFSNSRSEMNVSTLELGDSALYLCASSLEGASGNTIYFGEGSWLTVV.

The CDR3, as DNA: TGCGCCAGCAGCATGGGACAGGGGAGAACAGATACGCAGTATTTT. Amino acids: CASSMGQGRTDTQYF. The rearrangement uses TRBV5-1 and TRBJ2-3, with 10 bases that match TRBD1. The CDR3 length is 15 residues. Germline CDR1 SGHRS, CDR2 YFSETQ. J gave up 3 bases and V 4 bases, and 5 bases lay outside the gene matches.

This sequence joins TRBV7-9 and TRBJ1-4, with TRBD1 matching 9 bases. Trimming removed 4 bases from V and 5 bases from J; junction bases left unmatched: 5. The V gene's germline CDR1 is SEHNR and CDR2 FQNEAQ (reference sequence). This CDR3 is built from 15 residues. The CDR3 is CASSSITGGNEKLFF. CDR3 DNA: TGTGCCAGCAGCTCAATCACAGGGGGCAATGAAAAACTGTTTTTT.

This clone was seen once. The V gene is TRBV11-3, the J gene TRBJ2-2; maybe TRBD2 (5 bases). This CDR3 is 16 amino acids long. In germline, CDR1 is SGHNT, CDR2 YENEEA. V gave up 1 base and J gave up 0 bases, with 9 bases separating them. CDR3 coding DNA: TGTGCCAGCAGCTTAGTGAGGGTCGCGAACACCGGGGAGCTGTTTTTT. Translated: CASSLVRVANTGELFF.

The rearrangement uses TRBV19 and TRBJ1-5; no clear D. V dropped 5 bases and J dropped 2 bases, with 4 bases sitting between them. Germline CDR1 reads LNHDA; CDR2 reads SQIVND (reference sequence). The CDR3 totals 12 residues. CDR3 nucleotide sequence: TGTGCCAGTAGTTCACGCAATCAGCCCCAGCATTTT. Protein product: CASSSRNQPQHF.

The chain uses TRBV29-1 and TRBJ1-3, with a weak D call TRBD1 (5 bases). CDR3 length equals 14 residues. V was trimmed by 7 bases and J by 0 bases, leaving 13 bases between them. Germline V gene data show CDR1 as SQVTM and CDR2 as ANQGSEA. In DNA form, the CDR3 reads TGCAGCGCTCAGGGCCAATCCTCTGGAAACACCATATATTTT. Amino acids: CSAQGQSSGNTIYF. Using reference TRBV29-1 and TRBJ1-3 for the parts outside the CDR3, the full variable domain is SAVISQKPSRDICQRGTSLTIQCQVDSQVTMMFWYRQQPGQSLTLIATANQGSEATYESGFVIDKFPISRPNLTFSTLTVSNMSPEDSSIYLCSAQGQSSGNTIYFGEGSWLTVV.

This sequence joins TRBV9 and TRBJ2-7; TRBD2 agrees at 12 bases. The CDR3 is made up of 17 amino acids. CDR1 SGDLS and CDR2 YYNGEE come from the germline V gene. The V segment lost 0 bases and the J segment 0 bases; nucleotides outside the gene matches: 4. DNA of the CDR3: TGTGCCAGCAGCGTAGAGGGGACTAGCGGGCTCTCCTACGAGCAGTACTTC. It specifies CASSVEGTSGLSYEQYF.

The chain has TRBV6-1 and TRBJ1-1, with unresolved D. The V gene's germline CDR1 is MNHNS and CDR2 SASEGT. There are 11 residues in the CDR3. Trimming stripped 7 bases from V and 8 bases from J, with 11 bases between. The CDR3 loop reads CASTQGREAFF. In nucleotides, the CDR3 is TGTGCCAGCACCCAAGGCAGGGAAGCTTTCTTT.

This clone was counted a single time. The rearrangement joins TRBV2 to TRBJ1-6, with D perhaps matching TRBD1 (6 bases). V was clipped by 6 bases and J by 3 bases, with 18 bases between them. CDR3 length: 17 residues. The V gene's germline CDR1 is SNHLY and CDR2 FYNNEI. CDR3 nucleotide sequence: TGTGCCAGCAGCGAGGGGGGTGGGGGACACTATAATTCACCCCTCCACTTT. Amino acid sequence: CASSEGGGGHYNSPLHF.

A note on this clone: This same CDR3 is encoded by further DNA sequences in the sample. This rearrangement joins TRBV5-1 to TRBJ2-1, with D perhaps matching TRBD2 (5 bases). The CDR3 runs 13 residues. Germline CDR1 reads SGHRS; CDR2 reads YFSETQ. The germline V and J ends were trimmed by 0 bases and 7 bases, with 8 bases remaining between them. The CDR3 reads CASSLAGVNEQFF. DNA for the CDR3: TGCGCCAGCAGCTTGGCCGGGGTGAATGAGCAGTTCTTC.

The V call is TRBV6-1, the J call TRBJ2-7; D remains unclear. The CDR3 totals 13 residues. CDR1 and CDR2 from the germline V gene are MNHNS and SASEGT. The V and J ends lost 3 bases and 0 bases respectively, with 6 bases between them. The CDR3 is CASSEGPSYEQYF. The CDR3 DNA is TGTGCCAGCAGTGAGGGCCCCTCCTACGAGCAGTACTTC.

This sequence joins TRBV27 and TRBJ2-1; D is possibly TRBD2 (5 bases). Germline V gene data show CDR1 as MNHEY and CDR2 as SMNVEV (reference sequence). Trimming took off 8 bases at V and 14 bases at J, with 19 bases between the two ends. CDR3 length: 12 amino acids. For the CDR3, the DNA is TGTGCCAGCGGGGTGTCGGGGTATCAGGAGTTCTTC. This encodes CASGVSGYQEFF.

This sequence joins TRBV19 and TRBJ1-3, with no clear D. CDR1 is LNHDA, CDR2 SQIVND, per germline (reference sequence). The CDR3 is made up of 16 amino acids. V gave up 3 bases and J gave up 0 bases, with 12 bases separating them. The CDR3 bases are TGTGCCAGTAGTATCGGGCTTTGGAGCTCTGGAAACACCATATATTTT. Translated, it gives CASSIGLWSSGNTIYF.

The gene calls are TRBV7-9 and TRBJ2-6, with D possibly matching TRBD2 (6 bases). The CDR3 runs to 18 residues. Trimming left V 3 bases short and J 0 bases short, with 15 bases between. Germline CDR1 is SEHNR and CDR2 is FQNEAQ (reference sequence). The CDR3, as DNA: TGTGCCAGCAGCTTTCTGCGTAGCGGCCTCTCTGGGGCCAACGTCCTGACTTTC. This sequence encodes CASSFLRSGLSGANVLTF.

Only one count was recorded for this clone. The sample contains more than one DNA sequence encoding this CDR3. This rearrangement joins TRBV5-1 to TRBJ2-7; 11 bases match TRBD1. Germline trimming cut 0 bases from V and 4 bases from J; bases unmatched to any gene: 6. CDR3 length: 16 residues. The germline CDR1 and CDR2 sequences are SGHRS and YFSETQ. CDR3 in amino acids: CASSLGGGQGDYEQYF. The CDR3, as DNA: TGCGCCAGCAGCTTGGGTGGGGGACAGGGGGATTACGAGCAGTACTTC.

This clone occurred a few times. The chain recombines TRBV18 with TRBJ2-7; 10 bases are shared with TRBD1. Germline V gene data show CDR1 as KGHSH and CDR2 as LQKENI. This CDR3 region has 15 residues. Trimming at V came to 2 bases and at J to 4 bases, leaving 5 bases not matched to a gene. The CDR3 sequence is CASSPTRGQGYEQYF. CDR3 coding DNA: TGTGCCAGCTCACCAACCCGGGGACAGGGGTACGAGCAGTACTTC.

CDR3 nucleotides: TGTGCCAGCAGTTCCCACTCTAGCGGGAGCTCCTACAATGAGCAGTTCTTC. Residues: CASSSHSSGSSYNEQFF. V and J are TRBV28 and TRBJ2-1, with TRBD2 matching 10 bases. Per germline, CDR1 MDHEN and CDR2 SYDVKM. V dropped 4 bases and J dropped 0; count of bases not matched to a gene: 6. CDR3 length equals 17 residues.

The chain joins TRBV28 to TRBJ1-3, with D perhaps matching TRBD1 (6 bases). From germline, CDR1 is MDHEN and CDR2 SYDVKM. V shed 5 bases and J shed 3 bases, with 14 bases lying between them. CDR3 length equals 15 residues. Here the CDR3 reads CASSAWEGGGNTIYF. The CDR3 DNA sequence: TGTGCCAGCAGTGCCTGGGAGGGGGGTGGAAACACCATATATTTT. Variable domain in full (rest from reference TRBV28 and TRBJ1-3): DVKVTQSSRYLVKRTGEKVFLECVQDMDHENMFWYRQDPGLGLRLIYFSYDVKMKEKGDIPEGYSVSREKKERFSLILESASTNQTSMYLCASSAWEGGGNTIYFGEGSWLTVV.